The rows below give T cell receptor beta chains drawn from one sample of a study of regulatory T cells in long-lasting Graves disease. Using its own MiXCR run on the multiplex PCR reads, TCRdb lists one record per CDR3 protein. The table lists roughly 450,000 distinct CDR3 sequences, 20% to 25% of them singletons. The specimen was peripheral blood mononuclear cells (PBMCs), collected when the disease was refractory, from a patient treated with antithyroid drugs. The receptor source for this set is a female donor with Graves disease. The CDR3 runs from the conserved cysteine through the conserved F or W. D genes are given only for firm matches. Only part of the rows carry a size: once, few, many, or a class if the clone is expanded.

d_call clone_size j_call v_call cdr3_aa cdr3_nt
. many TRBJ2-7 TRBV28 CASSLPTGPVNEQYF TGTGCCAGCAGTCTGCCGACGGGGCCTGTGAACGAGCAGTACTTC
. . TRBJ1-6 TRBV30 CAWSEFALGSGSSNSPLHF TGTGCCTGGAGTGAGTTTGCCCTCGGCTCCGGGTCCTCCAATTCACCCCTCCACTTT
TRBD1 many TRBJ1-4 TRBV7-8 CASGIDRGYNEKLFF TGTGCCAGCGGAATCGACAGGGGCTATAATGAAAAACTGTTTTTT
. . TRBJ1-2 TRBV7-2 CASSLQTTTNYGYTF TGTGCCAGCAGCCTACAGACTACCACTAACTATGGCTACACCTTC
. many TRBJ1-1 TRBV6-1 CASSGGQTFFLNTEAFF TGTGCCAGCAGTGGCGGACAGACCTTTTTCCTGAACACTGAAGCTTTCTTT
. few TRBJ2-7 TRBV19 CASSPVRTVPDYEQYF TGTGCCAGTAGTCCAGTCCGGACAGTTCCTGACTACGAGCAGTACTTC
. . TRBJ1-1 TRBV5-1 CASSLAGGPENTEAFF TGCGCCAGCAGCTTGGCCGGTGGACCGGAGAACACTGAAGCTTTCTTT
. . TRBJ1-2 TRBV30 CAWSVQAGDGYTF TGTGCCTGGAGTGTACAGGCAGGGGACGGCTACACCTTC
. many TRBJ2-6 TRBV12-3/TRBV12-4 CASSFSSLRGSSGANVLTF TGTGCCAGCAGTTTCTCCTCTCTCCGGGGTAGCTCTGGGGCCAACGTCCTGACTTTC
TRBD1 many TRBJ1-1 TRBV25-1 CASHGLRRDRGDTEAFF TGTGCCAGCCATGGACTTAGGAGGGACAGGGGTGACACTGAAGCTTTCTTT
. many TRBJ2-7 TRBV2 CASGLSSEQYF TGTGCCAGCGGCTTGAGCTCCGAGCAGTACTTC
. many TRBJ1-4 TRBV12-3/TRBV12-4 CASSLGQPAVNEKLFF TGTGCCAGCAGTCTCGGACAGCCAGCCGTTAATGAAAAACTGTTTTTT
TRBD1 many TRBJ1-6 TRBV7-3 CASSLRAGGNSPLHF TGTGCCAGCAGCTTACGGGCAGGGGGCAATTCACCCCTCCACTTT
. many TRBJ1-6 TRBV28 CASSPTVNSYNSPLHF TGTGCCAGCAGTCCGACCGTCAACTCCTATAATTCACCCCTCCACTTT
. . TRBJ2-7 TRBV19 CASSIGAHRPDEQYF TGTGCCAGTAGTATTGGGGCTCATCGCCCGGACGAGCAGTACTTC
TRBD1 many TRBJ2-6 TRBV6-1 CASSELGGAAGANVLTF TGTGCCAGCAGTGAATTAGGGGGCGCGGCTGGGGCCAACGTCCTGACTTTC
. many TRBJ1-1 TRBV28 CASSIPGTEAFF TGTGCCAGCAGTATACCAGGGACTGAAGCTTTCTTT
. many TRBJ1-2 TRBV2 CASSVVSTLGGKYGYTF TGTGCCAGCAGTGTGGTCTCCACGTTGGGGGGTAAATATGGCTACACCTTC
. . TRBJ1-1 TRBV19 CASSAASGGGTEAFF TGTGCCAGTAGTGCCGCCTCGGGGGGCGGCACTGAAGCTTTCTTT
. . TRBJ1-1 TRBV7-2 CASSLSGVMNTEAFF TGTGCCAGCAGCTTATCGGGGGTAATGAACACTGAAGCTTTCTTT
. many TRBJ1-2 TRBV12-3/TRBV12-4 CASTISWGLDYGYTF TGTGCCAGCACCATATCGTGGGGTCTCGACTATGGCTACACCTTC
. few TRBJ1-4 TRBV11-2 CASSHGDAHEKLFF TGTGCCAGCAGCCACGGGGACGCCCATGAAAAACTGTTTTTT
. few TRBJ2-5 TRBV30 CAWRGVETQYF TGTGCCTGGAGGGGTGTAGAGACCCAGTACTTC
TRBD2 few TRBJ2-3 TRBV20-1 CSAPGLAGVVADTQYF TGCAGTGCACCGGGACTAGCGGGGGTAGTAGCAGATACGCAGTATTTT
. many TRBJ2-7 TRBV28 CASSPDWRVYEQYF TGTGCCAGCAGTCCCGATTGGAGAGTCTACGAGCAGTACTTC
. . TRBJ1-1 TRBV20-1 CLIPTGANTEAFF TGCTTAATTCCCACCGGGGCGAACACTGAAGCTTTCTTT
. few TRBJ1-2 TRBV20-1 CSANRDGYGYTF TGCAGTGCTAACCGGGACGGCTATGGCTACACCTTC
. few TRBJ2-7 TRBV27 CASSLSGTTGLRGDEQYF TGTGCCAGCAGTTTATCCGGTACTACAGGACTGCGTGGGGACGAGCAGTACTTC
. many TRBJ2-7 TRBV20-1 CSAALDSSYEQYF TGCAGTGCTGCCCTGGACTCTTCCTACGAGCAGTACTTC
. . TRBJ1-2 TRBV6-2/TRBV6-3 CASSYGTTNYGYTF TGTGCCAGCAGTTATGGCACGACTAACTATGGCTACACCTTC
. few TRBJ1-1 TRBV30 CAWSVFGGTEAFF TGTGCCTGGAGTGTTTTCGGGGGCACTGAAGCTTTCTTT
TRBD1 . TRBJ1-5 TRBV3-1 CASSQGLQGTSNQPQHF TGTGCCAGCAGCCAAGGGCTACAGGGGACCAGCAATCAGCCCCAGCATTTT
. . TRBJ1-1 TRBV6-5 CASSYSSANTEAFF TGTGCCAGCAGTTACTCGAGCGCGAACACTGAAGCTTTCTTT